This TCR beta chain is drawn from a study of OX40 agonist ivuxolimab in advanced cancers. About the research overall: Patients in dose escalation had liver, melanoma, kidney or head and neck cancers. Notes on the study in general: Some patients who did not respond also had low normalized T-cell clonal expansion.

Autoimmune disease history or systemic immunosuppression meant exclusion. Note on this clone: The antigen is undetermined.

The repertoire was sequenced with immunoSEQ multiplex PCR; TCRdb's copy has only in-frame clones and lacks some. This repertoire shows over 20,000 clones, roughly 83% found once; its top ten account for around 33%. The receptor's source is an adult with an advanced solid tumor such as melanoma, head and neck, liver or kidney cancer. Specimen: CD4+ or CD8+ T cells sorted from blood, collected in a trial of the OX40 agonist ivuxolimab.

CDR3 sequence (DNA): TGTGCCAGCAGTTGGGGGACAGATCCTAGAAAACTGTTTTTT. Translation gives CASSWGTDPRKLFF. The chain links TRBV5-5 to TRBJ1-4; 7 bases are a match to TRBD1. The length of the CDR3 is 14 residues. Germline lookup yields CDR1 SGHKS and CDR2 YYEKEE (reference sequence). V gave up 5 bases and J gave up 10 bases; unmatched junction bases: 11.